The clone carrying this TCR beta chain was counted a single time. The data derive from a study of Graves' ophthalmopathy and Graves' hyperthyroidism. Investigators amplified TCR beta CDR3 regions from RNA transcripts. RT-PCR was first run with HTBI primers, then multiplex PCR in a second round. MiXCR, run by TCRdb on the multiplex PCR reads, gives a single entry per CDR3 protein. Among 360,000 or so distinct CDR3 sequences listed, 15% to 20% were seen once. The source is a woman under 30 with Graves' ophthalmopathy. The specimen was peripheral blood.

The CDR3 region is CASFNRGTYTEAFF. In DNA form, the CDR3 reads TGTGCCAGCTTTAACAGGGGTACGTACACTGAAGCTTTCTTT. V is TRBV24-1 and J is TRBJ1-1; 7 bases are a match to TRBD1. J gave up 3 bases and V 11 bases, and 11 bases lay outside the gene matches. CDR3 length: 14 amino acids. The germline V gene has CDR1 KGHDR and CDR2 SFDVKD.